This TCR beta chain was sequenced for a study of blood T cell repertoires in COVID-19. At the level of the study: Sites in the United States, Italy and Spain provided acute and convalescent COVID-19 samples.

V lost 5 bases to trimming and J lost 4 bases, with 5 bases between them. CDR1 and CDR2 (germline): SGHTA, FQGTGA. The CDR3 length is 11 residues. TCRdb keeps only in-frame clones here, not all; method: immunoSEQ multiplex PCR. This table has roughly 300,000 clones, 85% to 90% appearing once. The chain employs TRBV7-3 and TRBJ1-1; D unresolved. The sequence was collected from a woman aged 18-29 years who had recovered from COVID-19. The sequenced sample consisted of PBMCs or T cells enriched from blood (not recorded which). This CDR3 is CASSPGTEAFF. Written as DNA, the CDR3 is TGTGCCAGCAGCCCAGGCACTGAAGCTTTCTTT.